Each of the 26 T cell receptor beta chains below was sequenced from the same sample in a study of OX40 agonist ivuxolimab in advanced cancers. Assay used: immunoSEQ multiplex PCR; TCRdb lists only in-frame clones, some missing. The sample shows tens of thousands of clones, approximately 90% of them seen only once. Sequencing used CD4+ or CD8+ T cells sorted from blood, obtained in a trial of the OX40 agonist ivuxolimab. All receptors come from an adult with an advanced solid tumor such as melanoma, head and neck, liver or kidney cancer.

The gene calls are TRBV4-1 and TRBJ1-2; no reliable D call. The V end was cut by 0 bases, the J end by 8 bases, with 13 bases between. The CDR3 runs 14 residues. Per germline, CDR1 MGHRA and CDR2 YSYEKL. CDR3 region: CASSQDRGIGGYTF. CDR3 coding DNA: TGCGCCAGCAGCCAAGATAGAGGGATCGGGGGCTACACCTTC.

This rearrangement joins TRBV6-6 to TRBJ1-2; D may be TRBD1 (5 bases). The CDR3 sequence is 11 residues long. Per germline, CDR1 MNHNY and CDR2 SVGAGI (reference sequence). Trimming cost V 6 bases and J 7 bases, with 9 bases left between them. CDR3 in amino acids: CASRGDGGYTF. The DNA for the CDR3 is TGTGCCAGCAGGGGGGACGGTGGCTACACCTTC.

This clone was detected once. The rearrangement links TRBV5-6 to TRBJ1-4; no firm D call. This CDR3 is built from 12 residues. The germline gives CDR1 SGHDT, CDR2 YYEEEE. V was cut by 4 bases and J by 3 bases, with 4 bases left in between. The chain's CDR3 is CASSRANEKLFF. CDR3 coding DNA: TGTGCCAGCAGCCGGGCTAATGAAAAACTGTTTTTT. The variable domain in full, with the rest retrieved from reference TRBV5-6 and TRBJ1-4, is DAGVTQSPTHLIKTRGQQVTLRCSPKSGHDTVSWYQQALGQGPQFIFQYYEEEERQRGNFPDRFSGHQFPNYSSELNVNALLLGDSALYLCASSRANEKLFFGSGTQLSVL.

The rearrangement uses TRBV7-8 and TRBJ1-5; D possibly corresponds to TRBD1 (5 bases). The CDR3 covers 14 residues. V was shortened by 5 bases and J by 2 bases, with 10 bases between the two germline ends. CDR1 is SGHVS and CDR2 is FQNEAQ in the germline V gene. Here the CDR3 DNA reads TGTGCCAGCAGCCTTACGGGGGGCAATCAGCCCCAGCATTTT. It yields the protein CASSLTGGNQPQHF.

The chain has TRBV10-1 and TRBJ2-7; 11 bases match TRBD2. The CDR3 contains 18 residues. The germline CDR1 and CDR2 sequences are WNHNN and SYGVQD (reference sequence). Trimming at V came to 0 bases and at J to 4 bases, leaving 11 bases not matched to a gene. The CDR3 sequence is CASSESLAGARSQYEQYF. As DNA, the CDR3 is TGCGCCAGCAGTGAGTCACTAGCGGGAGCCCGAAGCCAATACGAGCAGTACTTC.

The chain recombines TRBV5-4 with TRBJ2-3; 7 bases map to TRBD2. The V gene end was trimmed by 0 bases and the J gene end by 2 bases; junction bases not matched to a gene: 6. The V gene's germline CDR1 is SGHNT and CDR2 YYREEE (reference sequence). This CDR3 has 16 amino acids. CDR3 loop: CASSLGSSGDTDTQYF. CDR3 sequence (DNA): TGTGCCAGCAGCTTGGGTTCTAGCGGAGACACAGATACGCAGTATTTT.

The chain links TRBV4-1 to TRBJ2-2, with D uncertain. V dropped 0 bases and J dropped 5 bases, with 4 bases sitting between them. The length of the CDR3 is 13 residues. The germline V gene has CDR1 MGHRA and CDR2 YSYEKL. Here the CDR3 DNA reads TGCGCCAGCAGCCAAGAAGTGACCGGGGAGCTGTTTTTT. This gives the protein CASSQEVTGELFF.

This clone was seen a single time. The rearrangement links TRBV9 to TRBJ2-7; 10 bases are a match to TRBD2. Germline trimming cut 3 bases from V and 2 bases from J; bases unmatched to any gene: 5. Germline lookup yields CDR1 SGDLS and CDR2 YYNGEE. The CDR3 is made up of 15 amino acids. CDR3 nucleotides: TGTGCCAGCAGCGCCAGAGCGGGAGGGCCCTACGAGCAGTACTTC. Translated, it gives CASSARAGGPYEQYF.

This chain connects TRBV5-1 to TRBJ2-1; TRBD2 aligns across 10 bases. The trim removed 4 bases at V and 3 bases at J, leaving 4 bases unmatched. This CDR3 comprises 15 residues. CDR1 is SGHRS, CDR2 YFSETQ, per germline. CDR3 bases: TGCGCCAGCAGCGGGCTAGCGGGGGTCTACAATGAGCAGTTCTTC. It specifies CASSGLAGVYNEQFF.

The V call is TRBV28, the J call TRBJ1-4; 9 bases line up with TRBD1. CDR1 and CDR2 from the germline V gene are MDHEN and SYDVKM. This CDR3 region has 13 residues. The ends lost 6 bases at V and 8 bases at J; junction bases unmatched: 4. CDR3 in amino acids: CASRGQGREKLFF. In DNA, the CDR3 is TGTGCCAGCAGGGGACAGGGACGAGAAAAACTGTTTTTT.

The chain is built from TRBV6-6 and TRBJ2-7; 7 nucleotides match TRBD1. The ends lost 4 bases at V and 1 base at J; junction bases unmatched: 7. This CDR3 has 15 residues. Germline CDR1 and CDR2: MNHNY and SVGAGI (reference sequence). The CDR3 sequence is CASSSTGLKSYEQYF. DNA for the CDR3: TGTGCCAGCAGTTCGACAGGGCTGAAATCCTACGAGCAGTACTTC.

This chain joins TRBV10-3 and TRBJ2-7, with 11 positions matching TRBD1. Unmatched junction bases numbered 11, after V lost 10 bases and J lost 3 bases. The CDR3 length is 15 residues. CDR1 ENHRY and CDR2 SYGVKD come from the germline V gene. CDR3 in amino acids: CATRSSGTGGYEQYF. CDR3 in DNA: TGTGCCACCAGGTCGAGCGGGACAGGGGGCTACGAGCAGTACTTC.

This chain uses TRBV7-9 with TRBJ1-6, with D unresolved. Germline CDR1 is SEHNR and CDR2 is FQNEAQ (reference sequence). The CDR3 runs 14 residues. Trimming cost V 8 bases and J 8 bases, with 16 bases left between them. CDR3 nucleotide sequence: TGTGCCAGCGGGTTAGAAGGGATCGATTCACCCCTCCACTTT. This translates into CASGLEGIDSPLHF.

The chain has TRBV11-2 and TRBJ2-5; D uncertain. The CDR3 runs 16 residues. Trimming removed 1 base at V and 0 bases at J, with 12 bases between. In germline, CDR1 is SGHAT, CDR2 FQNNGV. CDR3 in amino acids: CASSLGRVPYQETQYF. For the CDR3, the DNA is TGTGCCAGCAGCTTAGGTCGGGTCCCGTACCAAGAGACCCAGTACTTC.

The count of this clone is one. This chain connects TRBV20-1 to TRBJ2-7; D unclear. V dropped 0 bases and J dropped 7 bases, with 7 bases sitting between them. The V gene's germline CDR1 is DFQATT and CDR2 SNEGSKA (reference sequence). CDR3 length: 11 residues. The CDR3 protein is CSARDSGEQYF. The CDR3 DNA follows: TGCAGTGCTAGAGATTCCGGGGAGCAGTACTTC.

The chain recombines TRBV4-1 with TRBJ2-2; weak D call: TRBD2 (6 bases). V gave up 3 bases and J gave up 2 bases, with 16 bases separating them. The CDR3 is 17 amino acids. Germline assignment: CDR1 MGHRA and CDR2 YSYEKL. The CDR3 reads CASSHLGLGDNTGELFF. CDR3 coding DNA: TGCGCCAGCAGCCACCTGGGACTTGGAGATAACACCGGGGAGCTGTTTTTT.

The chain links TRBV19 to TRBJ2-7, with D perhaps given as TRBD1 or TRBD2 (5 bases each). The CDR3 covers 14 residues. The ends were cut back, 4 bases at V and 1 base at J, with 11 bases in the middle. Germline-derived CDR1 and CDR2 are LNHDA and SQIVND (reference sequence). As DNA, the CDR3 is TGTGCCAGTAGTACCCGGGACCCTTCCTACGAGCAGTACTTC. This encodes CASSTRDPSYEQYF.

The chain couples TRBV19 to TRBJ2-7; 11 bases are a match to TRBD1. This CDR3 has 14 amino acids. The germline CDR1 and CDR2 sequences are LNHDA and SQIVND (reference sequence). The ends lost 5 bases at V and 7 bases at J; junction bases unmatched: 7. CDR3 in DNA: TGTGCCAGTAGTCCCCGGGACAGGGGGAGGGAGCAGTACTTC. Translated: CASSPRDRGREQYF.

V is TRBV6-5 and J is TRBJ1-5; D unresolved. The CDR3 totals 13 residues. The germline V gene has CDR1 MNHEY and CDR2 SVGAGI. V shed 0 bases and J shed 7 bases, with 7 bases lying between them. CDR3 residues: CASSYSKQQPQHF. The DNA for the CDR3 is TGTGCCAGCAGTTACTCGAAACAACAGCCCCAGCATTTT.

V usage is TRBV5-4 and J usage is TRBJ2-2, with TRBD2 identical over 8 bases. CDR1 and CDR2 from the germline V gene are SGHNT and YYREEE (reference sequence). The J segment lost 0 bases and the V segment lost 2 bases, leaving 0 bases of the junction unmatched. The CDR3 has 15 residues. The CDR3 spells CASSLAGANTGELFF. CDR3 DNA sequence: TGTGCCAGCAGCTTAGCGGGAGCGAACACCGGGGAGCTGTTTTTT.

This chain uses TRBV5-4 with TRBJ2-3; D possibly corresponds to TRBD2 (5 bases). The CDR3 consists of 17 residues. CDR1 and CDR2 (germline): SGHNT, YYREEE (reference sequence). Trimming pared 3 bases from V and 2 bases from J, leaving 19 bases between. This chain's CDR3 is CASSSPASGLLTDTQYF. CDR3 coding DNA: TGTGCCAGCAGCTCCCCCGCCTCCGGACTTCTCACAGATACGCAGTATTTT.

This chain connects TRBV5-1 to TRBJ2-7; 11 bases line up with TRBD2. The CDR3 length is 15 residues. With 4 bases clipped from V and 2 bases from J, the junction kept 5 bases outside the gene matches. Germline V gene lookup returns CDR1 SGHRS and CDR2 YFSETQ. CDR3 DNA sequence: TGCGCCAGCAGCGCCGGGACTAGCGGAACCTACGAGCAGTACTTC. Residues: CASSAGTSGTYEQYF.

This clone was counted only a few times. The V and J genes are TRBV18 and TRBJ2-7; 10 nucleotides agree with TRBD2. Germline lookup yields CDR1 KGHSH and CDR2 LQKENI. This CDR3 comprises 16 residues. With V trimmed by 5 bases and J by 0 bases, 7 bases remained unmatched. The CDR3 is CASSSLTSGPSYEQYF. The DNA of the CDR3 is TGTGCCAGCTCATCCCTGACTAGCGGGCCCTCCTACGAGCAGTACTTC.

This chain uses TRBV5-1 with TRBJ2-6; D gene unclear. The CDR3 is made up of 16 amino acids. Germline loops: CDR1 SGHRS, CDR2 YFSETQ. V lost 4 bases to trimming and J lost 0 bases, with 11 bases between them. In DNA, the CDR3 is TGCGCCAGCAGCATCTTACAGCCCTCTGGGGCCAACGTCCTGACTTTC. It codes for CASSILQPSGANVLTF.

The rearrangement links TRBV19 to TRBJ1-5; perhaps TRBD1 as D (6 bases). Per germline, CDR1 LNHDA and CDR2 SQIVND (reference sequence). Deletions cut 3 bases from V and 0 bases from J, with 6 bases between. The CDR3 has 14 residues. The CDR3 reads CASSMGHSNQPQHF. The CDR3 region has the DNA TGTGCCAGTAGTATGGGACATAGCAATCAGCCCCAGCATTTT.

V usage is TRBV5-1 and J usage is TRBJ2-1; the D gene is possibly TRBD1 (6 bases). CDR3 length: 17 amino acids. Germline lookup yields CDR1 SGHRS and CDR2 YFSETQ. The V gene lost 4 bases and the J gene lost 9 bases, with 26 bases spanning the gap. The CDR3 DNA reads TGCGCCAGCAGCCCAAGTTACAGGGACCAGGGGTATAGTGAGCAGTTCTTC. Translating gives CASSPSYRDQGYSEQFF.